This T cell receptor beta chain was captured by sequencing in a study of control samples from healthy donors and cancer patients. CDR3 length: 15 amino acids. The V gene lost 0 bases and the J gene lost 4 bases, with 12 bases spanning the gap. Germline-derived CDR1 and CDR2 are SGHRS and YFSETQ. The table came from immunoSEQ multiplex PCR; TCRdb's copy has only in-frame clones and leaves some out. The sample has about 61,000 clones, 90% seen once; the top ten hold almost 6%. The count of this clone is one. The sequencing input was PBMCs. The chain has TRBV5-1 and TRBJ2-3; perhaps TRBD2 as D (7 bases). The clonotype originates from a man aged 60 to 75 with colorectal cancer. CDR3 sequence: CASSLDAGASDTQYF. CDR3 nucleotides: TGCGCCAGCAGCTTGGATGCGGGGGCCTCAGATACGCAGTATTTT.